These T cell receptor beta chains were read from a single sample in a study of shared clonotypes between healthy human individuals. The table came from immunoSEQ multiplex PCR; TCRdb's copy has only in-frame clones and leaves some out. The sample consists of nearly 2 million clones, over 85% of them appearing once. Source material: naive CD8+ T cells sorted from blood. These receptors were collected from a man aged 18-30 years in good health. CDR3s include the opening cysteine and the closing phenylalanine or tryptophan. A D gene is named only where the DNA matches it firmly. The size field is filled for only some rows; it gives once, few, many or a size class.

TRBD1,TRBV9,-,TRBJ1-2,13,CASSGTGTYGYTF,TGTGCCAGCAGCGGGACAGGGACGTATGGCTACACCTTC
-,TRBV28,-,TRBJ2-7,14,CASSLTADIYEQYF,TGTGCCAGCAGTTTAACGGCAGATATATACGAGCAGTACTTC
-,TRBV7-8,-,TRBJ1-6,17,CASSSLGGQVYNSPLHF,TGTGCCAGCAGCTCTTTGGGGGGGCAGGTCTATAATTCACCCCTCCACTTT
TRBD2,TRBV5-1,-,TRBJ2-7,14,CASSLRGESYEQYF,TGCGCCAGCAGCTTGCGGGGGGAGTCTTACGAGCAGTACTTC
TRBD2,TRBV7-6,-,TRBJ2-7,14,CASSLISAGGEQYF,TGTGCCAGCAGCTTAATATCGGCGGGGGGCGAGCAGTACTTC
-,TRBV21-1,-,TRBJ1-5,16,CASSKRGTGGIQPQHF,TGTGCCAGCAGCAAGAGAGGGACAGGGGGTATACAGCCCCAGCATTTT
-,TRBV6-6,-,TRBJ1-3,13,CASNPDHGNTIYF,TGTGCCAGCAACCCGGACCACGGAAACACCATATATTTT
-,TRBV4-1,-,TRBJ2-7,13,CASSHTERDEQYF,TGCGCCAGCAGCCACACCGAGAGGGACGAGCAGTACTTC
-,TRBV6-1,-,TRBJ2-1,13,CASSQASRYEQFF,TGTGCCAGCAGTCAGGCTAGTCGGTATGAGCAGTTCTTC
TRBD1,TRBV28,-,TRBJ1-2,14,CASSQWTGLYGYTF,TGTGCCAGCAGTCAGTGGACAGGGCTCTATGGCTACACCTTC
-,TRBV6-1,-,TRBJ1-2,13,CASSDWGLDGYTF,TGTGCCAGCAGTGACTGGGGGCTGGATGGCTACACCTTC
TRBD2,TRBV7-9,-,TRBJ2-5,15,CASSLNIAGAETQYF,TGTGCCAGCAGCTTAAACATAGCGGGGGCAGAGACCCAGTACTTC
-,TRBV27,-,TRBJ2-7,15,CASSLFSGVNYEQYF,TGTGCCAGCAGTTTATTTTCCGGGGTAAACTACGAGCAGTACTTC
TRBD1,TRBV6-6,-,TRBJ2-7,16,CASSWDRGGPLSEQYF,TGTGCCAGCAGTTGGGACAGGGGCGGGCCCCTGTCCGAGCAGTACTTC
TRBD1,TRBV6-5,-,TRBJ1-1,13,CASRRTGVFEAFF,TGTGCCAGCAGGAGGACAGGGGTGTTTGAAGCTTTCTTT
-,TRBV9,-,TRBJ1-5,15,CASSAPDSSDQPQHF,TGTGCCAGCAGCGCGCCCGACAGCTCAGATCAGCCCCAGCATTTT
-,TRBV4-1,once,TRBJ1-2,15,CASSQIGGADYGYTF,TGCGCCAGCAGCCAAATCGGGGGCGCGGACTATGGCTACACCTTC
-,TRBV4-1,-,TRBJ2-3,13,CASSQSYSDTQYF,TGCGCCAGCAGCCAGTCGTACTCAGATACGCAGTATTTT